These 9 T cell receptor beta chains came from one sample sequenced in a study of beta chain features in type 1 diabetes. Points from the study as a whole: Moderate but significant shortening of TCRB CDR3s was recorded in all four CD4+ subsets from Type 1 diabetes patients.

The antigens for these receptors are not known. Of the isolated RNA, all was reverse transcribed, and so the sequenced material was expressed TCRB transcripts. Assay used: immunoSEQ multiplex PCR; TCRdb lists only in-frame clones, some missing. The sample holds 600,000 or so clones, about 14% seen once. Sequenced material: naive CD4+ T cells from blood. The receptors were sampled from a man aged 18 to 29 with type 1 diabetes.

This clone came up a few times. The V gene is TRBV19, the J gene TRBJ2-7; 11 bases align to TRBD1. The CDR3 loop spans 18 amino acids. J was trimmed by 2 bases and V by 1 base; bases with no gene match: 10. The germline V gene encodes CDR1 LNHDA and CDR2 SQIVND (reference sequence). The CDR3 here is CASSIVPDRGQDAYEQYF. The CDR3 nucleotides read TGTGCCAGTAGTATAGTGCCGGACAGGGGGCAAGATGCCTACGAGCAGTACTTC.

This clone was picked up a small number of times. The V gene is TRBV7-2, the J gene TRBJ2-7; no firm D call. With 5 bases removed from V and 6 bases from J, the gap between germline ends came to 11 bases. This CDR3 has 12 amino acids. CDR1 and CDR2 (germline): SGHTA, FQGNSA. DNA of the CDR3: TGTGCCAGCAGCCCCCAACTGGGCGAGCAGTACTTC. Its protein product is CASSPQLGEQYF.

This chain links TRBV30 with TRBJ2-3; TRBD2 agrees at 12 bases. Germline V CDR1 and CDR2: GTSNPN, SVGIG (reference sequence). The length of the CDR3 is 17 residues. Trimming cost V 0 bases and J 0 bases; bases outside gene matches: 4. CDR3 DNA sequence: TGTGCCTGGAGTGTACTAGCGGGGGGAGATAGCACAGATACGCAGTATTTT. This codes for CAWSVLAGGDSTDTQYF.

This sequence joins TRBV6-6 and TRBJ2-6; 8 bases are a match to TRBD1. In germline, CDR1 is MNHNY, CDR2 SVGAGI (reference sequence). This CDR3 is 16 amino acids long. Trimming cost V 5 bases and J 2 bases; bases outside gene matches: 5. This CDR3 is CASSRETGAGANVLTF. Here the CDR3 DNA reads TGTGCCAGCAGTAGAGAGACAGGGGCTGGGGCCAACGTCCTGACTTTC.

The table lists this clone with a few counts. The chain links TRBV10-3 to TRBJ1-2; no reliable D call. V lost 0 bases and J lost 3, with 23 bases in between. The CDR3 has 19 amino acids. Germline V gives CDR1 ENHRY, CDR2 SYGVKD. The CDR3 nucleotides read TGTGCCATCAGTGAGTCAGGCTCTACAACTGGGTTCGGGGACTATGGCTACACCTTC. Its translation: CAISESGSTTGFGDYGYTF.

The table lists this clone with a few counts. The chain carries TRBV11-3 and TRBJ1-5, with TRBD1 identical over 11 bases. Germline CDR1 is SGHNT and CDR2 is YENEEA. V lost 5 bases to trimming and J lost 5 bases; unmatched junction nucleotides: 5. This CDR3 has 15 residues. CDR3 amino acids: CASSPDRGLYQPQHF. The CDR3 DNA reads as TGTGCCAGCAGCCCGGACAGGGGGCTCTATCAGCCCCAGCATTTT.

As regards this clone: Just one base apart from a much larger clone, this may be a read error. The same CDR3 is also encoded by other DNA sequences in this sample. V is TRBV2 and J is TRBJ2-5, with no clear D. The V end lost 2 bases, the J end lost 5 bases, and 3 bases lay between the germline ends. Germline V lookup: CDR1 SNHLY, CDR2 FYNNEI. This CDR3 comprises 11 residues. CDR3: CASSEQETQYF. CDR3 in DNA: TGTGCCAGCAGTGAACAGGAGACCCAGTACTTC.

The chain couples TRBV18 to TRBJ1-2, with D hard to call. Germline V gene lookup returns CDR1 KGHSH and CDR2 LQKENI. The CDR3 has 17 amino acids. The ends were cut back, 2 bases at V and 2 bases at J, with 18 bases in the middle. CDR3 bases: TGTGCCAGCTCACCAAATCCAGCCCAATCCGGCAACTATGGCTACACCTTC. The encoded protein is CASSPNPAQSGNYGYTF.

J is TRBJ1-1 and V is TRBV30; a weak D match, TRBD1 (5 bases). The CDR3 covers 13 residues. Germline assignment: CDR1 GTSNPN and CDR2 SVGIG (reference sequence). Trimming removed 4 bases from V and 0 bases from J, with 9 bases in between. CDR3 sequence reads: CAWNTGMNTEAFF. CDR3 DNA: TGTGCCTGGAATACAGGAATGAACACTGAAGCTTTCTTT.